Presented here are 31 T cell receptor beta chains from one specimen sequenced in a study of blood T cells in healthy people across ages. A second PCR of about 6 to 12 cycles used a sample-barcoded 5' primer and a J-beta primer mix. MiXCR, run by TCRdb on the 5' RACE reads, gives a single entry per CDR3 protein. Of 710,000 or so distinct CDR3 sequences in the sample, approximately 29% were seen once. Material: blood. The receptors shown here come from a woman older than 75 in good health.

The gene calls are TRBV20-1 and TRBJ1-2; possible D gene TRBD1, 5 bases. Deletions cut 3 bases from V and 4 bases from J, with 15 bases between. The CDR3 spans 14 residues. Germline-derived CDR1 and CDR2 are DFQATT and SNEGSKA (reference sequence). CDR3 residues: CSASPDSVIYGYTF. The CDR3 DNA follows: TGCAGTGCTAGTCCCGACAGTGTCATCTATGGCTACACCTTC.

Turning to this clonotype: A much bigger clone sits one base away, suggesting this may be a read error. This rearrangement joins TRBV5-1 to TRBJ2-5, with 10 positions matching TRBD2. The CDR3 consists of 15 residues. CDR1 is SGHRS and CDR2 is YFSETQ in the germline V gene. V lost 0 bases to trimming and J lost 11 bases; unmatched junction nucleotides: 10. The chain's CDR3 is CASSLAQRGGNEQYF. In DNA form, the CDR3 reads TGCGCCAGCAGCTTGGCGCAGCGGGGGGGCAATGAGCAGTACTTC. Drawing the rest from reference TRBV5-1 and TRBJ2-5, the complete variable domain is KAGVTQTPRYLIKTRGQQVTLSCSPISGHRSVSWYQQTPGQGLQFLFEYFSETQRNKGNFPGRFSGRQFSNSRSEMNVSTLELGDSALYLCASSLAQRGGNEQYFGPGTRLLVL.

This clonotype was detected many times. The J gene is TRBJ1-2, the V gene TRBV7-8; the match to TRBD1 covers 7 bases. This CDR3 contains 14 residues. The germline gives CDR1 SGHVS, CDR2 FQNEAQ. The trim removed 4 bases at V and 4 bases at J, leaving 6 bases unmatched. Here the CDR3 reads CASSSSGQRYGYTF. CDR3 coding DNA: TGTGCCAGCAGCTCTTCGGGACAGCGCTATGGCTACACCTTC. The variable domain in full, with the rest retrieved from reference TRBV7-8 and TRBJ1-2, is GAGVSQSPRYKVAKRGQDVALRCDPISGHVSLFWYQQALGQGPEFLTYFQNEAQLDKSGLPSDRFFAERPEGSVSTLKIQRTQQEDSAVYLCASSSSGQRYGYTFGSGTRLTVV.

This clonotype occurred many times. The chain has TRBV2 and TRBJ2-2; 9 bases match TRBD2. The CDR3 runs to 17 residues. V lost 6 bases and J lost 3; bases outside the gene matches: 11. The germline V gene has CDR1 SNHLY and CDR2 FYNNEI. In DNA, the CDR3 is TGTGCCAGCAGAGGCCCAATTAGCGGGGGATACACCGGGGAGCTGTTTTTT. Its translation is CASRGPISGGYTGELFF.

The rearrangement joins TRBV12-3 or TRBV12-4 to TRBJ2-3, with 9 bases identical to TRBD1. Germline trimming cut 0 bases from V and 5 bases from J; bases unmatched to any gene: 9. The CDR3 length is 17 residues. Written as DNA, the CDR3 is TGTGCCAGCAGTTTAGCCGGGACAGGGAGAAAGGGAGATACGCAGTATTTT. The encoded protein is CASSLAGTGRKGDTQYF.

As concerns this clonotype: A much bigger clone sits one base away, suggesting this may be a read error. V gene TRBV2 combines with J gene TRBJ2-1; perhaps TRBD2 as D (5 bases). This CDR3 has 15 residues. Per the germline V gene, CDR1 is SNHLY and CDR2 is FYNNEI. The V and J ends lost 8 bases and 5 bases respectively, with 19 bases between them. The CDR3 protein is CASRELARNHNEQFF. CDR3 DNA: TGTGCCAGCCGCGAGCTAGCAAGAAACCACAATGAGCAGTTCTTC. Using reference TRBV2 and TRBJ2-1 for the parts outside the CDR3, the full variable domain is EPEVTQTPSHQVTQMGQEVILRCVPISNHLYFYWYRQILGQKVEFLVSFYNNEISEKSEIFDDQFSVERPDGSNFTLKIRSTKLEDSAMYFCASRELARNHNEQFFGPGTRLTVL.

The sample holds many counts of this clonotype. The gene calls are TRBV20-1 and TRBJ2-5; 8 bases align to TRBD2. With 7 bases clipped from V and 4 bases from J, the junction kept 14 bases outside the gene matches. Germline values: CDR1 DFQATT, CDR2 SNEGSKA (reference sequence). The CDR3 runs 15 residues. CDR3 nucleotide sequence: TGCAGTGTTGAGGCTAGCGGGTCCCCCCGAGAGACCCAGTACTTC. Translation gives CSVEASGSPRETQYF.

This clonotype was observed many times. This CDR3 reads CSAKTSGVTDTQYF. As DNA, the CDR3 is TGCAGTGCTAAGACTAGCGGGGTTACAGATACGCAGTATTTT. The V call is TRBV20-1, the J call TRBJ2-3; 11 bases match TRBD2. With V trimmed by 4 bases and J by 3 bases, 3 bases remained unmatched. The CDR3 runs 14 residues. CDR1 DFQATT and CDR2 SNEGSKA come from the germline V gene (reference sequence).

In its sample, this clonotype was seen a few times. This chain uses TRBV28 with TRBJ1-4; 8 bases are a match to TRBD1. The CDR3 runs to 14 residues. In germline, CDR1 is MDHEN, CDR2 SYDVKM. Unmatched junction bases numbered 6, after V lost 7 bases and J lost 5 bases. CDR3 bases: TGTGCCAGCAACCACAGGGGGGGAAATGAAAAACTGTTTTTT. This encodes CASNHRGGNEKLFF.

A note on this clonotype: Germline is not matched at one junction end, which may reflect a read error. The V gene is TRBV5-1, the J gene TRBJ2-3, with a weak D call TRBD2 (6 bases). Germline CDR1 SGHRS, CDR2 YFSETQ. CDR3 length: 15 amino acids. The CDR3 DNA reads TGCGCCAGCAGCTTGGATGGCGGGGTCTCAGATACGCAGCCTTTT. Translating gives CASSLDGGVSDTQPF.

The chain uses TRBV6-5 and TRBJ2-1; 9 nucleotides agree with TRBD1. Germline V CDR1 and CDR2: MNHEY, SVGAGI. The CDR3 covers 15 residues. The trim removed 2 bases at V and 10 bases at J, leaving 9 bases unmatched. CDR3 sequence (DNA): TGTGCCAGCAGTTACAGGGGGGACAGGGCGCAAGAGCAGTTCTTC. Its protein is CASSYRGDRAQEQFF.

This clonotype was seen just once. One base away lies a much larger clone, so this may be a sequencing read error. The V call is TRBV20-1, the J call TRBJ1-4, with D perhaps matching TRBD1 (5 bases). CDR1 is DFQATT, CDR2 SNEGSKA, per germline (reference sequence). There are 14 residues in the CDR3. The CDR3 loop reads CGALQGSFNEKLFF. Here the CDR3 DNA reads TGCGGTGCTTTGCAGGGTTCCTTTAATGAAAAACTGTTTTTT.

This chain links TRBV7-6 with TRBJ1-1; 8 bases fit TRBD1. The CDR3 loop spans 12 amino acids. The ends lost 5 bases at V and 9 bases at J; junction bases unmatched: 5. Looked up from germline, CDR1 is SGHVS and CDR2 is FNYEAQ. CDR3 residues: CASSPQGGQAFF. The CDR3 DNA reads as TGTGCCAGCAGCCCACAGGGGGGGCAAGCTTTCTTT.

The rearrangement joins TRBV6-6 to TRBJ2-3; the D gene is possibly TRBD2 (5 bases). Trimming cost V 0 bases and J 1 base, with 17 bases left between them. In germline, CDR1 is MNHNY, CDR2 SVGAGI (reference sequence). CDR3 size: 18 residues. CDR3 nucleotide sequence: TGTGCCAGCAGTTACTCCCCCCCCGGACTGGCGGGCACAGATACGCAGTATTTT. It yields the protein CASSYSPPGLAGTDTQYF.

This clonotype showed up many times. This chain connects TRBV5-1 to TRBJ2-5; D is uncertain. V was trimmed by 7 bases and J by 1 base, leaving 14 bases between them. CDR1 is SGHRS and CDR2 is YFSETQ in the germline V gene. The CDR3 loop spans 14 amino acids. CDR3 sequence (DNA): TGCGCCAGCCGACCGGGCGTAGGCCAAGAGACCCAGTACTTC. Translating gives CASRPGVGQETQYF.

On this clonotype itself: It may be a read error: a sequence one base away is much more abundant. The rearrangement uses TRBV24-1 and TRBJ2-1; no clear D. Germline CDR1 KGHDR, CDR2 SFDVKD. This CDR3 spans 13 amino acids. V was cut by 7 bases and J by 2 bases, with 8 bases left in between. CDR3 nucleotides: TGTGCCACCAGGCCGGACGCCTACAATGAGCAGTTCTTC. The encoded protein is CATRPDAYNEQFF.

This clonotype was counted ten times or more. The V call is TRBV9, the J call TRBJ2-7; possible D gene TRBD1, 5 bases. Germline values: CDR1 SGDLS, CDR2 YYNGEE. V was cut by 1 base and J by 6 bases, with 20 bases left in between. This CDR3 spans 16 amino acids. CDR3 in DNA: TGTGCCAGCAGCGTACCTCCAGCAGGGCCGCTGAGCGAGCAGTACTTC. Its protein product is CASSVPPAGPLSEQYF.

This clonotype was counted ten times or more. The V gene is TRBV7-2, the J gene TRBJ2-7; 9 bases agree with TRBD1. The CDR3 consists of 14 residues. V dropped 0 bases and J dropped 4; count of bases not matched to a gene: 1. Germline loops: CDR1 SGHTA, CDR2 FQGNSA. The CDR3 bases are TGTGCCAGCAGCTTAGCGGGACAGGGTTACGAGCAGTACTTC. Encoded protein: CASSLAGQGYEQYF.

A note on this clonotype: One end of the junction fails to match germline, which may point to a read error. The V call is TRBV6-6, the J call TRBJ1-2; 8 bases match TRBD1. Germline CDR1 MNHNY, CDR2 SVGAGI (reference sequence). The CDR3 sequence is 14 residues long. CDR3: CASRYSGQADGYTF. In DNA, the CDR3 is TGTGCCAGCAGGTACTCGGGACAGGCCGACGGCTACACCTTC.

The chain combines TRBV2 with TRBJ2-7; D tentatively reads TRBD1 or TRBD2 (5 bases each). The CDR3 runs to 13 residues. V shed 8 bases and J shed 2 bases, with 13 bases lying between them. The germline gives CDR1 SNHLY, CDR2 FYNNEI. The CDR3 spells CASDKRGTYEQYF. The CDR3 region has the DNA TGTGCCAGCGACAAACGGGGCACCTACGAGCAGTACTTC.

This clonotype was seen ten or more times. This chain joins TRBV7-9 and TRBJ1-2, with 11 nucleotides matching TRBD1. The CDR3 runs to 17 residues. From germline, CDR1 is SEHNR and CDR2 FQNEAQ (reference sequence). V trimming: 5 bases; J trimming: 1 base; junction bases outside the gene matches: 9. The CDR3 nucleotides read TGTGCCAGCAGCGGCGGACAGGGGGCTTTATTTAACTATGGCTACACCTTC. Its translation is CASSGGQGALFNYGYTF. The full variable domain, its missing parts supplied by reference TRBV7-9 and TRBJ1-2, is DTGVSQNPRHKITKRGQNVTFRCDPISEHNRLYWYRQTLGQGPEFLTYFQNEAQLEKSRLLSDRFSAERPKGSFSTLEIQRTEQGDSAMYLCASSGGQGALFNYGYTFGSGTRLTVV.

This clonotype was detected many times. The rearrangement links TRBV28 to TRBJ1-2, with TRBD1 matching 10 bases. The junction had 7 bases not matched to a gene; V was cut back by 5 bases and J by 4 bases. This CDR3 has 15 residues. The germline gives CDR1 MDHEN, CDR2 SYDVKM. This CDR3 is CASSPPGQGRYGYTF. The CDR3 DNA reads as TGTGCCAGCAGTCCCCCGGGACAGGGGCGCTATGGCTACACCTTC.

Concerning this clonotype: A much larger clone differs from this one at a single base, so this may be a read error. V gene TRBV27 combines with J gene TRBJ1-2, with D unresolved. This CDR3 is built from 13 residues. Germline lookup yields CDR1 MNHEY and CDR2 SMNVEV (reference sequence). The CDR3 sequence is CASSLAGPYGCTF. Written as DNA, the CDR3 is TGTGCCAGCAGTCTGGCCGGACCCTATGGCTGCACCTTC.

The table lists this clonotype with many counts. The rearrangement links TRBV5-1 to TRBJ2-1, with 7 bases matching TRBD2. J gave up 1 base and V 7 bases, and 8 bases lay outside the gene matches. Germline CDR1 is SGHRS and CDR2 is YFSETQ. The CDR3 is 15 amino acids. The CDR3 region has the DNA TGCGCCAGCCGCGCTCTAGCGGAATCCTACAATGAGCAGTTCTTC. Its translation is CASRALAESYNEQFF. Full variable domain (rest looked up from reference TRBV5-1 and TRBJ2-1): KAGVTQTPRYLIKTRGQQVTLSCSPISGHRSVSWYQQTPGQGLQFLFEYFSETQRNKGNFPGRFSGRQFSNSRSEMNVSTLELGDSALYLCASRALAESYNEQFFGPGTRLTVL.

This clonotype was seen at least ten times. The chain uses TRBV4-2 and TRBJ2-3; weak D call: TRBD2 (6 bases). Germline V gene lookup returns CDR1 LGHNA and CDR2 YNFKEQ. The CDR3 loop spans 16 amino acids. V was clipped by 0 bases and J by 6 bases, with 16 bases between them. Written as DNA, the CDR3 is TGTGCCAGCAGCCAAGATTTGGAGGGCCGGAGGGATACGCAGTATTTT. Its protein is CASSQDLEGRRDTQYF.

This clonotype was seen at least ten times. The chain links TRBV7-7 to TRBJ2-5; weak D call: TRBD2 (5 bases). The V end was cut by 5 bases, the J end by 3 bases, with 13 bases between. Germline values: CDR1 SSHAT, CDR2 FNYEAQ (reference sequence). The CDR3 has 14 amino acids. The CDR3 DNA reads TGTGCCAGCAGCCCCCTCGGACTCAAAGAGACCCAGTACTTC. Translated, it gives CASSPLGLKETQYF.

The V gene is TRBV7-8, the J gene TRBJ1-5; the D gene is possibly TRBD1 (6 bases). Trimming left V 5 bases short and J 1 base short, with 12 bases between. The CDR3 has 15 residues. Germline V gene lookup returns CDR1 SGHVS and CDR2 FQNEAQ. Here the CDR3 reads CASSTGTKSNQPQHF. CDR3 nucleotides: TGTGCCAGCAGCACAGGGACCAAAAGCAATCAGCCCCAGCATTTT.

In the case of this clonotype: A much larger clone lies one base from this, so it may be a read error. The chain combines TRBV10-3 with TRBJ1-2; TRBD1 might be the D (5 bases). Germline V gives CDR1 ENHRY, CDR2 SYGVKD. This CDR3 has 12 residues. The V end lost 9 bases, the J end lost 9 bases, and 17 bases lay between the germline ends. For the CDR3, the DNA is TGTGCCATTAAAGGCAGGGAGGGGAGCTACACCTTC. As protein: CAIKGREGSYTF.

This clonotype was seen many times. The CDR3 loop is CSALRWTSGATDTQYF. The DNA for the CDR3 is TGCAGTGCTCTACGATGGACTAGCGGAGCGACAGATACGCAGTATTTT. The chain employs TRBV20-1 and TRBJ2-3; 10 bases fit TRBD2. The CDR3 is made up of 16 amino acids. The germline V gene has CDR1 DFQATT and CDR2 SNEGSKA (reference sequence). Trimming took 5 bases from V and 3 from J; bases not matched to a gene: 11.

A word on this clonotype: A much larger clonotype is one base distant, so this may be a read error. CDR3 protein: CVSSLGGQTEAFF. CDR3 DNA: TGTGTCAGCAGCTTAGGGGGGCAAACTGAAGCTTTCTTT. The gene calls are TRBV7-2 and TRBJ1-1; D is possibly TRBD1 (6 bases). The V gene's germline CDR1 is SGHTA and CDR2 FQGNSA. The CDR3 sequence is 13 residues long.

This clonotype turned up a few times. The chain is built from TRBV28 and TRBJ1-4; D not resolved. The CDR3 contains 13 residues. CDR1 and CDR2 from the germline V gene are MDHEN and SYDVKM. Deletions cut 2 bases from V and 7 bases from J, with 8 bases between. The CDR3 is CASSLPVLEKLFF. The CDR3 nucleotides read TGTGCCAGCAGTTTACCCGTTCTTGAAAAACTGTTTTTT.